The 21 T cell receptor beta chains below all came from one sample that was sequenced in a study of blood T cell repertoires in COVID-19. Method: immunoSEQ multiplex PCR; TCRdb's copy keeps in-frame clones and lacks some. The repertoire consists of 270,000 or so clones, with around 85% occurring once and the leading ten covering about 12%. The sample taken for sequencing was peripheral blood. These receptors originate from a woman aged 25 to 39 with COVID-19, enrolled during active disease.

V and J are TRBV19 and TRBJ2-7; 10 bases agree with TRBD2. CDR1 is LNHDA and CDR2 is SQIVND in the germline V gene (reference sequence). This CDR3 region has 14 residues. The J segment lost 6 bases and the V segment lost 7 bases, leaving 9 bases of the junction unmatched. The CDR3, as DNA: TGTGCCAGTATGCCGGTAGCGGGGGGATCCGAGCAGTACTTC. Encoded protein: CASMPVAGGSEQYF.

V and J are TRBV1 and TRBJ1-2; the table's D call TRBD1 went unverified against the DNA. TRBV1 is annotated as a pseudogene. The CDR3 sequence is 18 residues long. CDR3 protein: CTSSRRISPGGGDYGYTF. In nucleotides, the CDR3 is TGCACCAGCAGCCGCCGAATTTCACCAGGGGGAGGCGACTATGGCTACACCTTC.

V and J are TRBV29-1 and TRBJ2-7; no clear D. V was clipped by 4 bases and J by 9 bases, with 10 bases between them. The length of the CDR3 is 10 residues. Germline V CDR1 and CDR2: SQVTM, ANQGSEA. CDR3 residues: CSVVFGVQYF. The CDR3 nucleotides read TGCAGCGTTGTTTTTGGAGTGCAGTACTTC.

The V and J genes are TRBV19 and TRBJ2-5, with D perhaps matching TRBD2 (5 bases). The length of the CDR3 is 15 residues. The V end was cut by 0 bases, the J end by 5 bases, with 13 bases between. CDR1 is LNHDA, CDR2 SQIVND, per germline (reference sequence). DNA for the CDR3: TGTGCCAGTAGTATAGAAGGCCTGCCGGGGGAGACCCAGTACTTC. This encodes CASSIEGLPGETQYF.

The chain is built from TRBV21-1 and TRBJ2-2; TRBD2 was called by the table and not checked on the DNA. TRBV21-1 is deemed a pseudogene. The CDR3 contains 13 residues. CDR3 nucleotide sequence: TGTGCCAGCACTCTCCACGGGACCGGGGAGCTGTTTTTT. Amino acids: CASTLHGTGELFF.

This sequence joins TRBV5-1 and TRBJ1-1; 7 bases match TRBD1. The CDR3 spans 11 residues. The germline V gene encodes CDR1 SGHRS and CDR2 YFSETQ. V shed 5 bases, J shed 11 bases, and the junction held 6 bases outside the gene matches. In DNA, the CDR3 is TGCGCCAGCAGTCTGACAGGGCCGGCTTTCTTT. It translates to CASSLTGPAFF.

The chain has TRBV19 and TRBJ1-2, with TRBD1 matching over 7 bases. CDR3 size: 18 residues. The J segment lost 2 bases and the V segment lost 6 bases, leaving 18 bases of the junction unmatched. CDR1 is LNHDA, CDR2 SQIVND, per germline (reference sequence). The CDR3 nucleotides read TGTGCCAGTAGGAAATCGACCGGGACAGCCCTTAAGAACTATGGCTACACCTTC. Translating gives CASRKSTGTALKNYGYTF.

The V and J genes are TRBV15 and TRBJ1-1; D is undetermined. Trimming cost V 0 bases and J 0 bases, with 8 bases left between them. The CDR3 is 15 amino acids. Germline V gene sequence: CDR1 LNHNV, CDR2 YYDKDF (reference sequence). CDR3 loop: CATSRDLTLNTEAFF. The CDR3 region has the DNA TGTGCCACCAGCAGAGATCTGACTCTGAACACTGAAGCTTTCTTT.

V is TRBV2 and J is TRBJ1-1; D perhaps matches TRBD1 (5 bases). Germline V gene lookup returns CDR1 SNHLY and CDR2 FYNNEI. V was pared by 7 bases and J by 4 bases, with 16 bases between. This CDR3 region has 14 residues. The CDR3 DNA reads as TGTGCCAGCAAATCCACCTGGGGCGGCACTGAAGCTTTCTTT. It encodes CASKSTWGGTEAFF.

The chain links TRBV25-1 to TRBJ2-3, with no clear D. CDR1 and CDR2 (germline): MGHDK, SYGVNS. This CDR3 has 12 amino acids. Trimming took off 7 bases at V and 1 base at J, with 6 bases between the two ends. The CDR3 DNA reads as TGTGCCAGCACCATAGGCACAGATACGCAGTATTTT. It translates to CASTIGTDTQYF.

The J gene is TRBJ2-1, the V gene TRBV10-3, with 7 positions matching TRBD2. This CDR3 is built from 15 residues. Germline lookup yields CDR1 ENHRY and CDR2 SYGVKD. With V trimmed by 3 bases and J by 8 bases, 10 bases remained unmatched. CDR3 residues: CAISDPGTNPDEQFF. For the CDR3, the DNA is TGTGCCATCAGTGATCCCGGGACTAACCCCGATGAGCAGTTCTTC.

This chain connects TRBV5-1 to TRBJ1-1; D is unclear. CDR3 length: 13 residues. CDR1 is SGHRS, CDR2 YFSETQ, per germline. Trimming took 2 bases from V and 1 from J, leaving 6 bases between them. CDR3 nucleotide sequence: TGCGCCAGCAGCTTCCCAGAGAACACTGAAGCTTTCTTT. This codes for CASSFPENTEAFF.

This chain uses TRBV2 with TRBJ2-4, with 7 bases matching TRBD1. Trimming removed 6 bases from V and 3 bases from J; junction bases left unmatched: 11. Germline assignment: CDR1 SNHLY and CDR2 FYNNEI. This CDR3 is 16 amino acids long. CDR3 nucleotides: TGTGCCAGCAGGAGGGGGCAGGGTCGGGGCAAAAACATTCAGTACTTC. It yields the protein CASRRGQGRGKNIQYF.

The chain couples TRBV30 to TRBJ1-1, with D maybe TRBD1 (5 bases). The CDR3 is made up of 12 amino acids. V lost 3 bases and J 5 bases, leaving 10 bases between the germline ends. Germline V gene sequence: CDR1 GTSNPN, CDR2 SVGIG (reference sequence). The CDR3 DNA reads as TGTGCCTGGAGGGGGACTTCAACTGAAGCTTTCTTT. Translation gives CAWRGTSTEAFF.

The J gene is TRBJ2-5, the V gene TRBV2; no clear D gene. The CDR3 consists of 12 residues. Trimming took 5 bases from V and 2 from J, leaving 6 bases between them. Looked up from germline, CDR1 is SNHLY and CDR2 is FYNNEI. The CDR3 here is CASSYSQETQYF. CDR3 DNA: TGTGCCAGCAGTTACAGTCAAGAGACCCAGTACTTC.

This clone was seen once. The rearrangement links TRBV11-2 to TRBJ2-3, with TRBD2 matching 8 bases. Germline CDR1 SGHAT, CDR2 FQNNGV. The CDR3 spans 14 residues. Trimming took 6 bases from V and 5 from J; bases not matched to a gene: 7. The CDR3 region is CASSPGLVGDTQYF. The CDR3 nucleotides read TGTGCCAGCAGTCCGGGACTAGTGGGAGATACGCAGTATTTT.

A note on this clone: The identical CDR3 is also encoded by other nucleotide sequences in the sample. V and J are TRBV5-1 and TRBJ2-7, with TRBD1 matching 9 bases. The CDR3 is made up of 14 amino acids. Trimming cost V 4 bases and J 3 bases; bases outside gene matches: 5. CDR1 and CDR2 from the germline V gene are SGHRS and YFSETQ. The CDR3 region is CASSRTGQGYEQYF. DNA for the CDR3: TGCGCCAGCAGCAGAACGGGACAGGGCTACGAGCAGTACTTC.

The V and J genes are TRBV6-5 and TRBJ2-7, with 10 bases fitting TRBD2. Germline loops: CDR1 MNHEY, CDR2 SVGAGI. With 0 bases clipped from V and 3 bases from J, the junction kept 2 bases outside the gene matches. The CDR3 loop spans 15 amino acids. The CDR3 DNA follows: TGTGCCAGCAGTTACTCTCCTAGCGGGGGCTACGAGCAGTACTTC. It specifies CASSYSPSGGYEQYF.

The CDR3 sequence: CASSAALDYGYTF. In DNA, the CDR3 is TGTGCCAGCAGCGCGGCCCTAGACTATGGCTACACCTTC. The V gene is TRBV13, the J gene TRBJ1-2, with no clear D. Trimming pared 5 bases from V and 3 bases from J, leaving 10 bases between. The germline gives CDR1 PRHDT, CDR2 FYEKMQ (reference sequence). The length of the CDR3 is 13 residues.

This clone occurred a few times. Other DNA sequences in this sample translate to the same CDR3. This chain uses TRBV5-1 with TRBJ2-3; no reliable D call. Between the trimmed V and J ends, which lost 2 bases and 2 bases, there was a span of 12 bases. The CDR3 consists of 15 residues. Germline CDR1 reads SGHRS; CDR2 reads YFSETQ. This CDR3 is CASSFIAGPTDTQYF. The CDR3 coding sequence is TGCGCCAGCAGCTTCATTGCAGGTCCCACAGATACGCAGTATTTT.

The chain employs TRBV12-3 or TRBV12-4 and TRBJ1-2; 7 nucleotides agree with TRBD1. J lost 8 bases, V lost 5 bases, and 5 bases had no gene match. This CDR3 comprises 12 residues. CDR3 in amino acids: CASSRTGVGYTF. CDR3 DNA sequence: TGTGCCAGCAGTCGCACAGGGGTCGGCTACACCTTC.